This T cell receptor (beta chain) comes out of a study of T cells in Graves' hyperthyroidism and ophthalmopathy. Study-level information: Peripheral blood was secured at the point of initial diagnosis, before any treatment. Findings of the study overall: Blood samples included most of the expanded thyroid clonotypes exceeding 0.001.

RNA transcripts served as the template for amplifying TCR beta CDR3 regions. The HTBI primer set was used in a first-round RT-PCR of the TCR CDR3. One entry per CDR3 protein results from TCRdb running MiXCR on the multiplex PCR reads. The table lists roughly 640,000 distinct CDR3 sequences, more than 15% of them singletons. V gave up 5 bases and J gave up 3 bases; unmatched junction bases: 16. This CDR3 has 18 amino acids. The germline CDR1 and CDR2 sequences are KGHSH and LQKENI. Patients with uncontrolled infections, other autoimmune diseases, pregnancy or lactation were excluded. In the case of this clonotype: Its cognate antigen is unknown.

This sequence originates from a woman between 40 and 55 years old with Graves' ophthalmopathy. The specimen was blood. V usage is TRBV18 and J usage is TRBJ1-2; TRBD1 matches 9 bases. CDR3 region: CASSIEQGARSLDYGYTF. The CDR3 bases are TGTGCCAGCTCAATCGAACAGGGGGCGCGATCTTTAGACTATGGCTACACCTTC.